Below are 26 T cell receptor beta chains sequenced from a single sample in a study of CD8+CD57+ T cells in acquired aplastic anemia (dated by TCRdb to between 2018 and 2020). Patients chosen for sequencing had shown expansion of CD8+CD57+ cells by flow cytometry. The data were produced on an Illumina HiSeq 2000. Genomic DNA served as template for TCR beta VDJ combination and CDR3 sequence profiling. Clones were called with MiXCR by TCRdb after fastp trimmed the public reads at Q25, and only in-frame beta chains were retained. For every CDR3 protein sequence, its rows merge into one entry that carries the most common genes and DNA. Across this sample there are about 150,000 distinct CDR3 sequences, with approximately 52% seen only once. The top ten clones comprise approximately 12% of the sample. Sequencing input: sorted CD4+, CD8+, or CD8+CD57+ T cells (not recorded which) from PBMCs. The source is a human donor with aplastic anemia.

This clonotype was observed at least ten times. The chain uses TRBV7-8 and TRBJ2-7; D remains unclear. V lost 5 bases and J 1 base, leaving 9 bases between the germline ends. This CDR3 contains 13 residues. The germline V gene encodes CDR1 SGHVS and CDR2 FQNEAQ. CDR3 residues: CASSLGPSYEQYF. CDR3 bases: TGTGCCAGCAGCCTTGGACCGTCCTACGAGCAGTACTTC.

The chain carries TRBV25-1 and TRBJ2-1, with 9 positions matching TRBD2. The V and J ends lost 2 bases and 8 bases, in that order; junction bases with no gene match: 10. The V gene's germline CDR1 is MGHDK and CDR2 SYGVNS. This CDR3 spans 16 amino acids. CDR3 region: CASSEIAAGGSDEQFF. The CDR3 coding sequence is TGTGCCAGCAGTGAAATTGCAGCGGGAGGAAGCGATGAGCAGTTCTTC.

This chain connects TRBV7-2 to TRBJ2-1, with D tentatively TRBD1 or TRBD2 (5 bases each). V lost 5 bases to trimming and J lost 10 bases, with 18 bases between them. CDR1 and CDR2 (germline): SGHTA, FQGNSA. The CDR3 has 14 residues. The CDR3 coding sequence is TGTGCCAGCAGCAGGGGTACGCGAGCGGACGAGCAGTTCTTC. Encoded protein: CASSRGTRADEQFF.

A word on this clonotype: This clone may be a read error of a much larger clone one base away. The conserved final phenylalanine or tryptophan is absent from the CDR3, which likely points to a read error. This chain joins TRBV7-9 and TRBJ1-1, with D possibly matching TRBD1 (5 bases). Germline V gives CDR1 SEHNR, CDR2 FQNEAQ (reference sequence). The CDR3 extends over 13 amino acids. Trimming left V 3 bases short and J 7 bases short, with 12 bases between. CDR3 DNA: TGTGCCAGCAGCTTGTTAGGACAAAATGAAGCTTTCCTT. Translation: CASSLLGQNEAFL.

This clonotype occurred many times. The CDR3 region has the DNA TGTGCCAGCAGCATAGGACAGGGGGCGGCGGGAAACACCATATATTTT. Amino acid sequence: CASSIGQGAAGNTIYF. The rearrangement uses TRBV7-8 and TRBJ1-3; 11 bases match TRBD1. The V and J ends lost 5 bases and 4 bases, in that order; junction bases with no gene match: 7. This CDR3 is 16 amino acids long. Germline V gene sequence: CDR1 SGHVS, CDR2 FQNEAQ.

CDR3 region: CASGLAGWYEQYF. The CDR3 DNA reads as TGTGCCAGCGGACTAGCGGGTTGGTACGAGCAGTACTTC. This chain connects TRBV6-1 to TRBJ2-7, with 11 positions matching TRBD2. J gave up 4 bases and V 8 bases, and 4 bases lay outside the gene matches. The CDR3 is made up of 13 amino acids. Germline V gene data show CDR1 as MNHNS and CDR2 as SASEGT.

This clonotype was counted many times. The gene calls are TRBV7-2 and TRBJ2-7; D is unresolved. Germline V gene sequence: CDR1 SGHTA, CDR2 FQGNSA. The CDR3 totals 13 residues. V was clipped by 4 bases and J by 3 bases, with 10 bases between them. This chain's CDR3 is CASSYSSGYEQYF. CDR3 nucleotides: TGTGCCAGCAGCTATAGTTCGGGCTACGAGCAGTACTTC.

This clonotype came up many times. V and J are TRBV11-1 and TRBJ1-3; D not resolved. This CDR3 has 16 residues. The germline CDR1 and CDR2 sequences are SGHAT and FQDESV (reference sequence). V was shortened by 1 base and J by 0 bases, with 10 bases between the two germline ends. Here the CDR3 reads CASSLVPGASGNTIYF. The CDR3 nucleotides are TGTGCCAGCAGCTTAGTCCCCGGAGCCTCTGGAAACACCATATATTTT.

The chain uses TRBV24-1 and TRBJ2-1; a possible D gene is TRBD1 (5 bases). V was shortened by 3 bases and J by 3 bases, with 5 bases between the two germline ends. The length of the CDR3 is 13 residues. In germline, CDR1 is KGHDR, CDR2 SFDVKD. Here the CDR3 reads CATSDDSYNEQFF. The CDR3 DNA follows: TGTGCCACCAGTGATGACAGCTACAATGAGCAGTTCTTC.

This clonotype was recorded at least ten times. The chain's CDR3 is CASSLAGGGAYNEQFF. The CDR3 bases are TGTGCCAGCAGCTTAGCTGGCGGGGGGGCCTACAATGAGCAGTTCTTC. The J gene is TRBJ2-1, the V gene TRBV11-1; 9 nucleotides agree with TRBD2. Germline trimming cut 0 bases from V and 2 bases from J; bases unmatched to any gene: 2. Germline-derived CDR1 and CDR2 are SGHAT and FQDESV (reference sequence). The CDR3 runs to 16 residues.

The CDR3 DNA sequence: TGTGCCAGCAGGGCCGATGCGAGCACCGGGGAGCTGTTTTTT. It yields the protein CASRADASTGELFF. The V call is TRBV2, the J call TRBJ2-2; no definite D call. The ends were cut back, 6 bases at V and 4 bases at J, with 12 bases in the middle. CDR3 length: 14 residues. The V gene's germline CDR1 is SNHLY and CDR2 FYNNEI.

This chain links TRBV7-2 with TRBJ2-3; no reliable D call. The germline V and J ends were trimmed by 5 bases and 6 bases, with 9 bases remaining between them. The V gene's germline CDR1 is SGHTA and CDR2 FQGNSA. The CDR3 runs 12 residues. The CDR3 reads CASSRFGDTQYF. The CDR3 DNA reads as TGTGCCAGCAGCCGTTTTGGGGATACGCAGTATTTT.

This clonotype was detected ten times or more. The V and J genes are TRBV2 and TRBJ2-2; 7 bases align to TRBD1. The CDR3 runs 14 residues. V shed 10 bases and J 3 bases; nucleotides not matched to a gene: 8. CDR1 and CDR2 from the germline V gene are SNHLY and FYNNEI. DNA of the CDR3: TGTGCCACCTCGGACAGGCCCCACACCGGGGAGCTGTTTTTT. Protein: CATSDRPHTGELFF.

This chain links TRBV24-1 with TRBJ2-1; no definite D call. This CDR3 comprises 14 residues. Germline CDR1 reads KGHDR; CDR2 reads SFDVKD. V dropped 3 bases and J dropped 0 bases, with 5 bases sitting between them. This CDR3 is CATSDKSSYNEQFF. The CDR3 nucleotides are TGTGCCACCAGTGATAAGAGCTCCTACAATGAGCAGTTCTTC.

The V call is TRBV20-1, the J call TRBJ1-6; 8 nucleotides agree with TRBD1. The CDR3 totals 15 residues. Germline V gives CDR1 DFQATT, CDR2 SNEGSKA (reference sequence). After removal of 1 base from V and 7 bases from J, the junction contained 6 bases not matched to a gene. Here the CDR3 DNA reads TGCAGTGCTAGAGTTGCCGGGACAGGCAATTCACCCCTCCACTTT. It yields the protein CSARVAGTGNSPLHF.

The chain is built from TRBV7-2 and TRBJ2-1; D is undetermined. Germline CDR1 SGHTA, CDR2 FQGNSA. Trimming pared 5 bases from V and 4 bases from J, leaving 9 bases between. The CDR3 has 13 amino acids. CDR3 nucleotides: TGTGCCAGCAGCGACCTAGGGTACAATGAGCAGTTCTTC. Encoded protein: CASSDLGYNEQFF.

The CDR3 bases are TGTGCCAGCAGCTTAGTGGGGACGGGAGAGACCCAGTACTTC. Its protein is CASSLVGTGETQYF. The chain is built from TRBV7-9 and TRBJ2-5; TRBD1 or TRBD2 may be the D gene (5 bases each). The CDR3 contains 14 residues. Germline CDR1 and CDR2: SEHNR and FQNEAQ (reference sequence). The V gene lost 1 base and the J gene lost 4 bases, with 10 bases spanning the gap.

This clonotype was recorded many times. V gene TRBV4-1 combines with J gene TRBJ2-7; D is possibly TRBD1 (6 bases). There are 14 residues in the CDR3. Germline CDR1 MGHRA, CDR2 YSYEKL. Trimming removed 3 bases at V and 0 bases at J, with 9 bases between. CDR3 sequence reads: CASSQQGSSYEQYF. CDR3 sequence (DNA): TGCGCCAGCAGCCAGCAGGGGTCCTCCTACGAGCAGTACTTC.

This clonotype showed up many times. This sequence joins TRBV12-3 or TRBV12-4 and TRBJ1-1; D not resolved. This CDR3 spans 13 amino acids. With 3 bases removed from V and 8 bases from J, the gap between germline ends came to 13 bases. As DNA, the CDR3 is TGTGCCAGCAGTTTTGGGGTCCTTGGGGAAGCTTTCTTT. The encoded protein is CASSFGVLGEAFF.

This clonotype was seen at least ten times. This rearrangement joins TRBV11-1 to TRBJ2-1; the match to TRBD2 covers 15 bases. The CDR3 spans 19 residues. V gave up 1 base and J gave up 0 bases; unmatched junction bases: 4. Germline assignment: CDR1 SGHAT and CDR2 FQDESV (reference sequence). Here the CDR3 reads CASSLGGTSGGSSYNEQFF. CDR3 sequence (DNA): TGTGCCAGCAGCTTAGGCGGGACTAGCGGGGGGAGCTCCTACAATGAGCAGTTCTTC.

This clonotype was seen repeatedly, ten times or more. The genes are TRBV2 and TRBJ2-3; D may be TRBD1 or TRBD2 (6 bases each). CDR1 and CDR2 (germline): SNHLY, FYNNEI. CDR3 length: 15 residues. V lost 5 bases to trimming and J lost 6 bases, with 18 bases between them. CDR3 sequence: CASSYRVRDVDTQYF. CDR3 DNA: TGTGCCAGCAGTTACAGGGTGCGGGATGTGGATACGCAGTATTTT.

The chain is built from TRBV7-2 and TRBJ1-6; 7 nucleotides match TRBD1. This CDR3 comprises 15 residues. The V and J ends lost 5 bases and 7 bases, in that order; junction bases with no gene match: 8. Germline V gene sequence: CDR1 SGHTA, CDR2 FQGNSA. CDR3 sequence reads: CASSPPDRRNSPLHF. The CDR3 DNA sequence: TGTGCCAGCAGCCCGCCGGACAGGAGGAATTCACCCCTCCACTTT.

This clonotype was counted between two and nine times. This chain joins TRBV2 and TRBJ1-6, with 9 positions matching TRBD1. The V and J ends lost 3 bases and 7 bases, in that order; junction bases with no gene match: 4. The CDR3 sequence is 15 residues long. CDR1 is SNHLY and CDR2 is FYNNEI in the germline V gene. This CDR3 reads CASSEATGGNSPLHF. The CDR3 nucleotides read TGTGCCAGCAGTGAGGCGACAGGGGGAAATTCACCCCTCCACTTT.

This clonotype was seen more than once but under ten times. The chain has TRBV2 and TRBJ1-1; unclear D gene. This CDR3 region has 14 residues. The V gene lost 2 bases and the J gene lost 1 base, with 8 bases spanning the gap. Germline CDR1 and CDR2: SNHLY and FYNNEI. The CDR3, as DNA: TGTGCCAGCAGTGAATACCCAGGGAACACTGAAGCTTTCTTT. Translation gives CASSEYPGNTEAFF.

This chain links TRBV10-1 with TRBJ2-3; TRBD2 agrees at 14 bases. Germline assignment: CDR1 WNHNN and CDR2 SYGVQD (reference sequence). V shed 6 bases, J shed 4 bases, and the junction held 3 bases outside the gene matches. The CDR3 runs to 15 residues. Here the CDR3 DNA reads TGCGCCAGCAGGGGACTAGCGGGAGCCTCAGATACGCAGTATTTT. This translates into CASRGLAGASDTQYF.

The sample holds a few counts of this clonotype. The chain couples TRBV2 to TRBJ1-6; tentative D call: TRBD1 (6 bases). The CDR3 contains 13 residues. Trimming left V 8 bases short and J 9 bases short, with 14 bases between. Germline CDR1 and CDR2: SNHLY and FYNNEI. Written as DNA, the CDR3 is TGTGCCAGCCATAGACAGGTTGGTTCACCCCTCCACTTT. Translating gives CASHRQVGSPLHF.